This entry lists 10 T cell receptor beta chains sequenced from one sample in a study of low-dose radiotherapy and immunotherapy resistance in tumors. First-strand cDNA used TRAV- and TRBV-specific primers, covering alpha and beta chains. TCRs underwent approximately 20 PCR cycles of amplification with a constant-region primer and V-primer adapter. TCRdb used MiXCR to reprocess the reads, holding one entry per CDR3 protein. In the table there are around 80,000 distinct CDR3 sequences, 15% to 20% of which are singletons. Time point denoted: after trial treatment. Treatment specified: LDRT plus nivolumab, ipilimumab, low-dose cyclophosphamide and aspirin (RACIN trial). The sequenced sample was PBMCs, obtained after low-dose radiotherapy plus immunotherapy. These receptors were collected from a male donor with prostate cancer.

Comment on this clonotype: The likely explanation is a read error, given a far larger clone one base away. The J gene is TRBJ2-1, the V gene TRBV10-3, with D perhaps TRBD2 (5 bases). With 5 bases removed from V and 10 bases from J, the gap between germline ends came to 12 bases. Germline V lookup: CDR1 ENHRY, CDR2 SYGVKD. The CDR3 length is 12 residues. In nucleotides, the CDR3 is TGTGCCATCAGTCCGGGGTCCTACGAGCAGTTCTTC. Protein product: CAISPGSYEQFF.

Concerning this clonotype: A much larger clone lies a single base off, so this may be a read error. The V and J genes are TRBV7-8 and TRBJ2-2, with a weak D call TRBD1 (5 bases). The CDR3 has 15 amino acids. The V and J ends lost 1 base and 0 bases respectively, with 6 bases between them. Germline assignment: CDR1 SGHVS and CDR2 FQNEAQ. As DNA, the CDR3 is TGTGCCAGCAGCTTAGGCAGGGCGAACACCGGGGAGCTGTTTTTT. Translating it yields CASSLGRANTGELFF.

V is TRBV6-2 or TRBV6-3 and J is TRBJ2-3; TRBD1 agrees at 7 bases. This CDR3 has 13 residues. The junction had 3 bases not matched to a gene; V was cut back by 7 bases and J by 2 bases. Germline V CDR1 and CDR2: MNHEY, SVGEGT. In nucleotides, the CDR3 is TGTGCCAGCACGGACAGGACCACAGATACGCAGTATTTT. Encoded protein: CASTDRTTDTQYF.

A remark on this clonotype: It is likely a read error: a sequence one base away is far more abundant. The chain employs TRBV6-8 and TRBJ2-1; 7 nucleotides match TRBD1. Losses at the gene ends were 8 bases for V and 13 bases for J; bases not matched to a gene: 11. CDR3 size: 12 residues. The germline CDR1 and CDR2 sequences are MNHGY and SAAAGT. CDR3 region: CASDDRVETQFF. The CDR3 nucleotides are TGTGCCAGCGACGACAGGGTTGAGACCCAGTTCTTC.

This clonotype was seen many times. V usage is TRBV9 and J usage is TRBJ1-6; TRBD1 aligns across 9 bases. J was trimmed by 11 bases and V by 0 bases; bases with no gene match: 6. The CDR3 totals 15 residues. Looked up from germline, CDR1 is SGDLS and CDR2 is YYNGEE. For the CDR3, the DNA is TGTGCCAGCAGCGTAGGTGTGGGACAGGGAACACCCCTCCACTTT. The encoded protein is CASSVGVGQGTPLHF.

This clonotype was picked up many times. The gene calls are TRBV10-2 and TRBJ2-2; possible D gene TRBD1, 5 bases. The CDR3 is made up of 14 amino acids. Germline V CDR1 and CDR2: WSHSY, SAAADI. V was clipped by 6 bases and J by 5 bases, with 13 bases between them. CDR3 sequence reads: CASRRTQGTGELFF. In DNA form, the CDR3 reads TGCGCCAGCAGAAGAACCCAGGGAACCGGGGAGCTGTTTTTT.

This clonotype has a count of ten or more. Here the CDR3 DNA reads TGTGCCAGCAGTCTGACAGGGAGGCAAGAGACCCAGTACTTC. Translating it yields CASSLTGRQETQYF. This chain connects TRBV28 to TRBJ2-5; a weak D match, TRBD1 (7 bases). This CDR3 is 14 amino acids long. V was clipped by 5 bases and J by 2 bases, with 12 bases between them. Per germline, CDR1 MDHEN and CDR2 SYDVKM. Full variable domain (missing parts from reference TRBV28 and TRBJ2-5): DVKVTQSSRYLVKRTGEKVFLECVQDMDHENMFWYRQDPGLGLRLIYFSYDVKMKEKGDIPEGYSVSREKKERFSLILESASTNQTSMYLCASSLTGRQETQYFGPGTRLLVL.

This clonotype showed up many times. This rearrangement joins TRBV7-9 to TRBJ2-2, with a weak D call TRBD2 (5 bases). The V and J ends lost 5 bases and 0 bases respectively, with 7 bases between them. The germline V gene has CDR1 SEHNR and CDR2 FQNEAQ (reference sequence). There are 14 residues in the CDR3. CDR3 sequence reads: CASSERSNTGELFF. CDR3 coding DNA: TGTGCCAGCAGCGAGCGGTCGAACACCGGGGAGCTGTTTTTT.

As concerns this clonotype: A far larger clone is one nucleotide away, so this likely arose from a read error. The V and J genes are TRBV6-8 and TRBJ2-3, with a tentative D call TRBD1 (6 bases). Per the germline V gene, CDR1 is MNHGY and CDR2 is SAAAGT. The CDR3 totals 17 residues. Trimming pared 5 bases from V and 2 bases from J, leaving 20 bases between. In nucleotides, the CDR3 is TGTGCCAGCAGTGAAAGGGACAAGGTGTTCAACACAGATACGCAGTATTTT. It encodes CASSERDKVFNTDTQYF.

V gene TRBV7-4 combines with J gene TRBJ2-7; 8 nucleotides line up with TRBD1. The length of the CDR3 is 13 residues. V shed 8 bases, J shed 4 bases, and the junction held 7 bases outside the gene matches. CDR1 and CDR2 from the germline V gene are SGHVT and SQSDAQ. The CDR3 here is CASPQGVRYEQYF. CDR3 DNA: TGTGCCAGCCCACAGGGGGTCAGGTACGAGCAGTACTTC.